This entry lists 24 T cell receptor beta chains sequenced from one sample in a study of blood T cell repertoires in COVID-19. TCRdb keeps only in-frame clones here, not all; method: immunoSEQ multiplex PCR. Of 70,000 to 95,000 clones in the sample, 75% to 90% were seen once. Sequencing used peripheral blood. These receptors were obtained from a human donor in a cohort sampled during active COVID-19.

The V gene is TRBV9, the J gene TRBJ1-5; 8 nucleotides agree with TRBD1. CDR3 size: 14 residues. Germline loops: CDR1 SGDLS, CDR2 YYNGEE. V was pared by 3 bases and J by 4 bases, with 3 bases of the junction left unmatched. The DNA of the CDR3 is TGTGCCAGCAGCGGGACAGGGAAGAATCAGCCCCAGCATTTT. Protein product: CASSGTGKNQPQHF.

The rearrangement links TRBV23-1 to TRBJ1-1; TRBD1 matches 11 bases. TRBV23-1 is an ORF for which the function is uncertain. The CDR3 loop spans 14 amino acids. V lost 8 bases to trimming and J lost 5 bases; unmatched junction nucleotides: 7. CDR3 residues: CASAPGQGETEAFF. In DNA, the CDR3 is TGCGCCAGCGCACCGGGACAGGGGGAGACTGAAGCTTTCTTT.

This chain uses TRBV5-5 with TRBJ1-1; D gene ambiguous. The CDR3 consists of 14 residues. V was pared by 0 bases and J by 7 bases, with 13 bases between. CDR1 is SGHKS and CDR2 is YYEKEE in the germline V gene (reference sequence). The CDR3 sequence is CASSLDPTSDEAFF. For the CDR3, the DNA is TGTGCCAGCAGCTTGGACCCTACGAGCGATGAAGCTTTCTTT.

CDR3 sequence reads: CASSPQGGGQASSPLHF. CDR3 coding DNA: TGTGCCAGCTCACCACAGGGGGGGGGACAGGCATCCTCACCCCTCCACTTT. V usage is TRBV18 and J usage is TRBJ1-6, with TRBD1 matching 8 bases. This CDR3 has 17 residues. V was pared by 1 base and J by 10 bases, with 12 bases of the junction left unmatched. Germline V CDR1 and CDR2: KGHSH, LQKENI. Full variable domain (outside the CDR3, taken from reference TRBV18 and TRBJ1-6): NAGVMQNPRHLVRRRGQEARLRCSPMKGHSHVYWYRQLPEEGLKFMVYLQKENIIDESGMPKERFSAEFPKEGPSILRIQQVVRGDSAAYFCASSPQGGGQASSPLHFGNGTRLTVT.

The chain recombines TRBV5-1 with TRBJ2-7; 10 nucleotides match TRBD2. This CDR3 contains 15 residues. Germline loops: CDR1 SGHRS, CDR2 YFSETQ. V shed 4 bases and J 6 bases; nucleotides not matched to a gene: 10. The CDR3 DNA reads as TGCGCCAGCAGCGCCGAACTAGCGGGGTCGGGCGAGCAGTACTTC. It encodes CASSAELAGSGEQYF. Together with reference TRBV5-1 and TRBJ2-7, the CDR3 gives the full variable domain: KAGVTQTPRYLIKTRGQQVTLSCSPISGHRSVSWYQQTPGQGLQFLFEYFSETQRNKGNFPGRFSGRQFSNSRSEMNVSTLELGDSALYLCASSAELAGSGEQYFGPGTRLTVT.

This chain links TRBV6-6 with TRBJ2-2, with TRBD2 matching 10 bases. J lost 2 bases, V lost 5 bases, and 11 bases had no gene match. The CDR3 extends over 18 amino acids. The germline CDR1 and CDR2 sequences are MNHNY and SVGAGI (reference sequence). The CDR3 region is CASSLGVAGGLNTGELFF. CDR3 DNA sequence: TGTGCCAGCAGTCTAGGAGTAGCGGGGGGTCTAAACACCGGGGAGCTGTTTTTT.

This clone has only a few counts. This sequence joins TRBV4-2 and TRBJ1-4; D uncertain. Germline CDR1 is LGHNA and CDR2 is YNFKEQ. CDR3 length: 13 residues. Trimming pared 0 bases from V and 10 bases from J, leaving 9 bases between. The CDR3 nucleotides read TGTGCCAGCAGCCAAGAGAACGAGAGAAAACTGTTTTTT. This sequence encodes CASSQENERKLFF.

The V call is TRBV19, the J call TRBJ2-3; 8 bases line up with TRBD1. V lost 10 bases to trimming and J lost 2 bases; unmatched junction nucleotides: 8. This CDR3 contains 14 residues. The germline gives CDR1 LNHDA, CDR2 SQIVND (reference sequence). DNA for the CDR3: TGTGCCACTCTAAGGGGACAGGACACAGATACGCAGTATTTT. It is translated as CATLRGQDTDTQYF. The full variable domain, with the rest looked up from reference TRBV19 and TRBJ2-3, is DGGITQSPKYLFRKEGQNVTLSCEQNLNHDAMYWYRQDPGQGLRLIYYSQIVNDFQKGDIAEGYSVSREKKESFPLTVTSAQKNPTAFYLCATLRGQDTDTQYFGPGTRLTVL.

The chain uses TRBV18 and TRBJ2-7, with 12 bases that match TRBD2. This CDR3 region has 15 residues. V dropped 6 bases and J dropped 7; count of bases not matched to a gene: 10. The germline CDR1 and CDR2 sequences are KGHSH and LQKENI. The CDR3 bases are TGTGCCAGCTCCGGGACTAGCGGGCCTGATGGGGAGCAGTACTTC. Amino acid sequence: CASSGTSGPDGEQYF.

This clone was recorded a few times. The V gene is TRBV4-1, the J gene TRBJ1-6; perhaps TRBD1 as D (5 bases). Germline V gene lookup returns CDR1 MGHRA and CDR2 YSYEKL. Trimming removed 1 base at V and 10 bases at J, with 17 bases between. The CDR3 is made up of 16 amino acids. CDR3: CASSQGVWGRASPLHF. The CDR3 DNA is TGCGCCAGCAGCCAAGGTGTTTGGGGGAGGGCCTCACCCCTCCACTTT.

This clone was seen more than once but under ten times. This chain links TRBV5-1 with TRBJ2-5; D might be TRBD2 (5 bases). V lost 1 base and J 5 bases, leaving 15 bases between the germline ends. Per the germline V gene, CDR1 is SGHRS and CDR2 is YFSETQ. This CDR3 is 15 amino acids long. CDR3 DNA sequence: TGCGCCAGCAGCTTGTTCGGGGATCGCGATGAGACCCAGTACTTC. Protein sequence: CASSLFGDRDETQYF.

The chain carries TRBV30 and TRBJ1-1; 8 bases fit TRBD1. This CDR3 is built from 15 residues. The V segment lost 0 bases and the J segment 6 bases; nucleotides outside the gene matches: 9. Germline CDR1 is GTSNPN and CDR2 is SVGIG (reference sequence). CDR3: CAWSVRRGLRAEAFF. CDR3 coding DNA: TGTGCCTGGAGTGTACGCAGGGGGCTGAGGGCTGAAGCTTTCTTT. The variable domain in full, with the rest retrieved from reference TRBV30 and TRBJ1-1, is SQTIHQWPATLVQPVGSPLSLECTVEGTSNPNLYWYRQAAGRGLQLLFYSVGIGQISSEVPQNLSASRPQDRQFILSSKKLLLSDSGFYLCAWSVRRGLRAEAFFGQGTRLTVV.

In DNA form, the CDR3 reads TGTGCCAGCTCACCCCAGGGACAGAACTATGGCTACACCTTC. Translated: CASSPQGQNYGYTF. The chain recombines TRBV18 with TRBJ1-2; 7 nucleotides match TRBD1. Looked up from germline, CDR1 is KGHSH and CDR2 is LQKENI. This CDR3 has 14 amino acids. V gave up 3 bases and J gave up 2 bases; unmatched junction bases: 3.

CDR3 residues: CASSLAGEEKLFF. For the CDR3, the DNA is TGCGCCAGCAGCTTGGCCGGAGAAGAAAAACTGTTTTTT. V is TRBV5-1 and J is TRBJ1-4, with D uncertain. Germline V gene data show CDR1 as SGHRS and CDR2 as YFSETQ. With 0 bases removed from V and 8 bases from J, the gap between germline ends came to 8 bases. This CDR3 is 13 amino acids long. The whole variable domain, remainder taken from reference TRBV5-1 and TRBJ1-4, is KAGVTQTPRYLIKTRGQQVTLSCSPISGHRSVSWYQQTPGQGLQFLFEYFSETQRNKGNFPGRFSGRQFSNSRSEMNVSTLELGDSALYLCASSLAGEEKLFFGSGTQLSVL.

This clone has just a few counts. The V call is TRBV30, the J call TRBJ2-3; the D gene is possibly TRBD1 (5 bases). Germline values: CDR1 GTSNPN, CDR2 SVGIG (reference sequence). V gave up 1 base and J gave up 3 bases, with 20 bases separating them. This CDR3 has 17 residues. DNA of the CDR3: TGTGCCTGGAGTGAGGCTCCTCTTAGGGGCGCGACAGATACGCAGTATTTT. The encoded protein is CAWSEAPLRGATDTQYF.

This clone was seen a few times. This chain uses TRBV2 with TRBJ2-7; 11 positions agree with TRBD1. The ends lost 3 bases at V and 4 bases at J; junction bases unmatched: 5. This CDR3 region has 15 residues. In germline, CDR1 is SNHLY, CDR2 FYNNEI. The CDR3 DNA reads as TGTGCCAGCAGTGACAGGACAGGGGGCAGGTACGAGCAGTACTTC. Amino acids: CASSDRTGGRYEQYF. The full variable domain, in which reference TRBV2 and TRBJ2-7 provide the parts outside the CDR3, is EPEVTQTPSHQVTQMGQEVILRCVPISNHLYFYWYRQILGQKVEFLVSFYNNEISEKSEIFDDQFSVERPDGSNFTLKIRSTKLEDSAMYFCASSDRTGGRYEQYFGPGTRLTVT.

The chain has TRBV18 and TRBJ2-3, with TRBD2 matching 11 bases. This CDR3 contains 18 residues. Germline-derived CDR1 and CDR2 are KGHSH and LQKENI. The V segment lost 3 bases and the J segment 3 bases; nucleotides outside the gene matches: 11. The CDR3 sequence is CASSPIAGGTSGTDTQYF. DNA of the CDR3: TGTGCCAGCTCACCGATAGCGGGGGGGACGTCTGGGACAGATACGCAGTATTTT.

The table lists this clone with a few counts. This rearrangement joins TRBV19 to TRBJ1-6; TRBD1 matches 11 bases. The CDR3 loop spans 15 amino acids. Germline CDR1 reads LNHDA; CDR2 reads SQIVND (reference sequence). V was clipped by 7 bases and J by 7 bases; unmatched bases: 6. The CDR3: CASTRTGGLNSPLHF. CDR3 nucleotides: TGTGCCAGTACCCGGACAGGGGGCCTGAATTCACCCCTCCACTTT.

In DNA, the CDR3 is TGTGCCAGCAGCTCGGCCGGGACAGGGTCCTTCGCTAACTATGGCTACACCTTC. Protein: CASSSAGTGSFANYGYTF. The chain uses TRBV7-2 and TRBJ1-2, with 9 bases matching TRBD1. The CDR3 is 18 residues long. The ends lost 4 bases at V and 0 bases at J; junction bases unmatched: 12. Germline-derived CDR1 and CDR2 are SGHTA and FQGNSA.

The rearrangement joins TRBV9 to TRBJ1-2; 8 nucleotides line up with TRBD1. Per germline, CDR1 SGDLS and CDR2 YYNGEE. The V gene end was trimmed by 4 bases and the J gene end by 6 bases; junction bases not matched to a gene: 8. CDR3 length equals 14 residues. CDR3 DNA: TGTGCCAGCAGCCTCAACAGGGGGGAAAATGGCTACACCTTC. Its translation is CASSLNRGENGYTF. The full variable domain, in which reference TRBV9 and TRBJ1-2 provide the parts outside the CDR3, is DSGVTQTPKHLITATGQRVTLRCSPRSGDLSVYWYQQSLDQGLQFLIQYYNGEERAKGNILERFSAQQFPDLHSELNLSSLELGDSALYFCASSLNRGENGYTFGSGTRLTVV.

The J gene is TRBJ1-1, the V gene TRBV18, with 9 bases aligning to TRBD1. Trimming at V came to 0 bases and at J to 6 bases, leaving 5 bases not matched to a gene. Per germline, CDR1 KGHSH and CDR2 LQKENI. This CDR3 is built from 15 residues. CDR3 nucleotide sequence: TGTGCCAGCTCACCACCTTTACGGGACAGGGCTGAAGCTTTCTTT. Protein product: CASSPPLRDRAEAFF.

This clone was seen more than once but under ten times. CDR3 region: CASSISYSEGNYGYTF. The CDR3 coding sequence is TGTGCCAGCAGCATATCCTACTCCGAGGGAAACTATGGCTACACCTTC. The rearrangement uses TRBV9 and TRBJ1-2; no clear D. The CDR3 extends over 16 amino acids. Germline V gene data show CDR1 as SGDLS and CDR2 as YYNGEE. The V end lost 4 bases, the J end lost 2 bases, and 18 bases lay between the germline ends.

This chain uses TRBV7-2 with TRBJ1-1; the D gene is possibly TRBD1 (5 bases). V was clipped by 2 bases and J by 2 bases, with 9 bases between them. The CDR3 consists of 14 residues. CDR1 is SGHTA and CDR2 is FQGNSA in the germline V gene. CDR3 protein: CASSLSGVNTEAFF. CDR3 in DNA: TGTGCCAGCAGCTTATCGGGGGTAAACACTGAAGCTTTCTTT.

This clone showed up just a few times. The J gene is TRBJ1-4, the V gene TRBV5-1; D is possibly TRBD1 (5 bases). Germline V gives CDR1 SGHRS, CDR2 YFSETQ. The CDR3 runs to 15 residues. V lost 4 bases to trimming and J lost 2 bases, with 12 bases between them. The CDR3 here is CASSAGRGTNEKLFF. The CDR3 DNA is TGCGCCAGCAGCGCCGGGAGGGGCACTAATGAAAAACTGTTTTTT.